Included here is one T cell receptor beta chain sequence, with context. Researchers ran the PCR with 60 Vbeta and 13 Jbeta primers. Sequenced by immunoSEQ multiplex PCR; TCRdb stores in-frame clones only, minus some. The data contain 200,000 or so clones, 84% of them singletons. The germline CDR1 and CDR2 sequences are MGHRA and YSYEKL. Trimming stripped 4 bases from V and 4 bases from J, with 10 bases between. The CDR3 is 14 amino acids. These data are taken from a study of cytomegalovirus exposure and HLA in healthy donors. The TCR originated in a boy between 5 and 17 years old in good health and CMV-seronegative. This rearrangement joins TRBV4-1 to TRBJ2-2; perhaps TRBD2 as D (6 bases). Sample: PBMCs. The CDR3 DNA follows: TGCGCCAGCAGCCCCTTGGGGGGCACCGGGGAGCTGTTTTTT. Its protein is CASSPLGGTGELFF.